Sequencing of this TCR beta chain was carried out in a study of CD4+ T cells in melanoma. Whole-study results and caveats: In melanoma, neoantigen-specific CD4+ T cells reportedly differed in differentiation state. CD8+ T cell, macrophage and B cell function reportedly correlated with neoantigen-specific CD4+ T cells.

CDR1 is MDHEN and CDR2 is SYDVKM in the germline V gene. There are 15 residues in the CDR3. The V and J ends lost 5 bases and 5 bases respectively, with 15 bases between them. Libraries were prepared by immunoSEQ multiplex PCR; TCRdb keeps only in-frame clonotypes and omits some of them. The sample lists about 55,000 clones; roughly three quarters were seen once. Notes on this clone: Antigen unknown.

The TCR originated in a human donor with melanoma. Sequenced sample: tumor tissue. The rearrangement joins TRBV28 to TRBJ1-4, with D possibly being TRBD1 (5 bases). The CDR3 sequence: CASSPSGTSNEKLFF. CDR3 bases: TGTGCCAGCAGTCCAAGCGGGACTTCCAATGAAAAACTGTTTTTT.